What follows is one T cell receptor beta chain and its context. This record comes from a study of T cell responses to AZD1222 COVID-19 vaccine. This CDR3 comprises 17 residues. The V gene's germline CDR1 is LGHNA and CDR2 YNFKEQ. V was clipped by 4 bases and J by 4 bases; unmatched bases: 16. TCRdb keeps only in-frame clones here, not all; method: immunoSEQ multiplex PCR. Counted here are around 88,000 clones, around 90% occurring once; the ten biggest clones make up approximately 5.5%. The chain carries TRBV4-2 and TRBJ2-7; TRBD2 matches at 7 bases. This TCR came from an adult in good health. Here the sequenced sample was peripheral blood, taken on day 0 of AZD1222 vaccination. For the CDR3, the DNA is TGTGCCAGCAGCCCGGTGGGGTTTGGGGGAGGGCTTTACGAGCAGTACTTC. Its protein product is CASSPVGFGGGLYEQYF.